The subject of this entry is one TCR beta chain. The data are from a study of T-cell reconstitution after alpha-beta-depleted transplantation in children. During its preparation, the TCRbeta library received unique molecular identifiers. Using its own MiXCR run on the PCR reads, TCRdb lists one record per CDR3 protein. This sample has 440,000 or so distinct CDR3 sequences, with about 11% found just once. The CDR3 is 13 amino acids. Per the germline V gene, CDR1 is LGHNA and CDR2 is YNFKEQ. The V segment lost 6 bases and the J segment 1 base; nucleotides outside the gene matches: 2. The sequences come from PBMCs from the stem cell graft donor, collected from the stem cell graft. This clonotype originated in a human donor who donated a stem cell graft to a child with acute myeloid leukemia. V and J are TRBV4-2 and TRBJ1-2; 7 bases are a match to TRBD1. The CDR3 region is CASRDRDNYGYTF. The CDR3 nucleotides are TGTGCCAGCAGAGACAGGGATAACTATGGCTACACCTTC.